The following is a TCR beta chain sequence with its context. Its antigen remains unknown. The CDR3 runs to 16 residues. Trimming removed 3 bases from V and 1 base from J; junction bases left unmatched: 7. Germline lookup yields CDR1 KGHSH and CDR2 LQKENI. The time point denotes: week 47, end of study. What each vaccine dose contained was 300 ug of mutant IDH1 20-mer peptide, accompanied by topical imiquimod. There were new WHO grade 3 or 4 astrocytomas in the donors, and these were IDH1-mutant and ATRX-lost. This sample was included in a study of a mutant IDH1 vaccine in newly diagnosed glioma. Across the study: Initiation of the vaccine course occurred 4-6 weeks after radiotherapy alone, or alongside temozolomide cycles. It was at week 35 that visit V12 occurred, and at week 47 that visit V13 did.

Points from the study as a whole: The study observed vaccine-induced immune responses in roughly 93% of patients.

TCRdb keeps only in-frame clones here, not all; method: immunoSEQ multiplex PCR. The repertoire consists of tens of thousands of clones, with 60% to 75% occurring once and the leading ten covering 8.9%. This chain connects TRBV18 to TRBJ2-3, with TRBD1 matching over 7 bases. Sequencing was performed on PBMCs, taken from a glioma patient whose treatment included an IDH1 peptide vaccine. This TCR came from a man between 35 and 55 years old with glioma. The CDR3 bases are TGTGCCAGCTCACCTGCAGGGGGAGTCGGCACAGATACGCAGTATTTT. Protein: CASSPAGGVGTDTQYF.